Listed here are 19 T cell receptor beta chains from one sample, sequenced in a study of cytomegalovirus exposure and HLA in healthy donors (TCRdb year 2017). Library preparation employed the immunoSEQ multiplex PCR assay. The multiplex PCR relied on a mix of 60 forward primers for TCR Vbeta segments and 13 reverse primers for TCR Jbeta segments. TCRdb re-hosts the immuneACCESS table, in-frame sequences only. Its copies lack some clones; in the studies checked, an unresolved V gene accounts for under half of them, and the cause for the rest is not known. The sample table lists some 170,000 clones, 82% of them with a count of one. Together, the top ten hold approximately 1.5% of the sample. Sequenced material: PBMCs. Every receptor here comes from a girl between 10 and 17 years old in good health and CMV-seropositive.

The gene calls are TRBV7-6 and TRBJ2-3, with 7 bases matching TRBD1. Germline V gene data show CDR1 as SGHVS and CDR2 as FNYEAQ. Trimming at V came to 2 bases and at J to 3 bases, leaving 11 bases not matched to a gene. The length of the CDR3 is 17 residues. CDR3: CASSLLVEGATTDTQYF. The DNA for the CDR3 is TGTGCCAGCAGCTTATTGGTTGAGGGGGCAACGACAGATACGCAGTATTTT.

The chain combines TRBV27 with TRBJ2-7; D is perhaps TRBD1 (8 bases). Trimming stripped 5 bases from V and 4 bases from J, with 15 bases between. Germline V gives CDR1 MNHEY, CDR2 SMNVEV (reference sequence). The CDR3 runs to 14 residues. CDR3 bases: TGTGCCAGCAGTACCCACAGGGGGGGGTACGAGCAGTACTTC. It translates to CASSTHRGGYEQYF.

This clone has a handful of counts. The chain combines TRBV27 with TRBJ2-7, with a possible D match to TRBD2 (5 bases). This CDR3 contains 15 residues. Germline V gene lookup returns CDR1 MNHEY and CDR2 SMNVEV (reference sequence). Trimming left V 0 bases short and J 6 bases short, with 15 bases between. The CDR3 region is CASSLSPSSHSEQYF. The CDR3 DNA reads TGTGCCAGCAGTTTATCACCTAGCTCTCACTCCGAGCAGTACTTC.

This clone was seen only once. The rearrangement joins TRBV12-5 to TRBJ2-7, with a weak D call TRBD1 (6 bases). The CDR3 contains 13 residues. Trimming removed 6 bases at V and 4 bases at J, with 13 bases between. The germline V gene has CDR1 LGHNT and CDR2 FRNRAP. The chain's CDR3 is CASGQQDSYEQYF. In nucleotides, the CDR3 is TGTGCTAGTGGCCAACAGGACAGTTACGAGCAGTACTTC.

This clone was seen once. The gene calls are TRBV5-1 and TRBJ1-5; D possibly corresponds to TRBD1 (6 bases). V lost 2 bases and J lost 2, with 17 bases in between. CDR3 size: 17 residues. CDR1 and CDR2 (germline): SGHRS, YFSETQ. The CDR3 region is CASSFAGAAYGNQPQHF. DNA for the CDR3: TGCGCCAGCAGCTTCGCAGGGGCCGCATATGGCAATCAGCCCCAGCATTTT.

The gene calls are TRBV7-8 and TRBJ2-7; 7 bases line up with TRBD1. The CDR3 consists of 15 residues. The germline gives CDR1 SGHVS, CDR2 FQNEAQ. Trimming took 5 bases from V and 1 from J; bases not matched to a gene: 8. In nucleotides, the CDR3 is TGTGCCAGCAGCCCCTCAGGGGGTGGGTCCTACGAGCAGTACTTC. Its translation is CASSPSGGGSYEQYF. The full variable domain, with the rest looked up from reference TRBV7-8 and TRBJ2-7, is GAGVSQSPRYKVAKRGQDVALRCDPISGHVSLFWYQQALGQGPEFLTYFQNEAQLDKSGLPSDRFFAERPEGSVSTLKIQRTQQEDSAVYLCASSPSGGGSYEQYFGPGTRLTVT.

The V and J genes are TRBV12-2 and TRBJ2-2; the table's TRBD2 call for D was not verified on the DNA. TRBV12-2 is a known pseudogene. The CDR3 contains 16 residues. The CDR3 reads CASRLGGTYNTGELFF. The CDR3 region has the DNA TGTGCAAGTCGCTTAGGCGGGACTTACAACACCGGGGAGCTGTTTTTT.

This CDR3 is CASTGSLPNTEAFF. The CDR3 DNA sequence: TGTGCCAGCACCGGGAGCCTCCCGAACACTGAAGCTTTCTTT. The V and J genes are TRBV28 and TRBJ1-1; D unclear. Deletions cut 7 bases from V and 1 base from J, with 13 bases between. Germline loops: CDR1 MDHEN, CDR2 SYDVKM. This CDR3 region has 14 residues.

The sample holds a few counts of this clone. The sample has other DNA sequences that encode this CDR3 too. This sequence joins TRBV4-3 and TRBJ1-3, with a possible D match to TRBD1 (5 bases). Germline lookup yields CDR1 LGHNA and CDR2 YSLEER. With 0 bases removed from V and 0 bases from J, the gap between germline ends came to 9 bases. The CDR3 runs to 16 residues. CDR3 protein: CASSQDAGGSGNTIYF. In nucleotides, the CDR3 is TGCGCCAGCAGCCAAGACGCCGGGGGCTCTGGAAACACCATATATTTT.

This sequence joins TRBV10-1 and TRBJ2-1, with TRBD2 identical over 10 bases. This CDR3 contains 15 residues. Trimming removed 7 bases from V and 5 bases from J; junction bases left unmatched: 8. Germline loops: CDR1 WNHNN, CDR2 SYGVQD (reference sequence). Written as DNA, the CDR3 is TGCGCCAGCAACAAGTCTAGCGGGAGAAACAATGAGCAGTTCTTC. Amino acid sequence: CASNKSSGRNNEQFF.

This CDR3 reads CASSLGQGAITEAFF. The CDR3 DNA follows: TGTGCCAGCAGCTTAGGCCAGGGGGCCATCACTGAAGCTTTCTTT. This rearrangement joins TRBV7-9 to TRBJ1-1; TRBD1 aligns across 8 bases. Per germline, CDR1 SEHNR and CDR2 FQNEAQ (reference sequence). Unmatched junction bases numbered 5, after V lost 1 base and J lost 4 bases. CDR3 length: 15 residues.

This rearrangement joins TRBV28 to TRBJ1-5; no firm D call. Germline values: CDR1 MDHEN, CDR2 SYDVKM. The CDR3 runs to 12 residues. V lost 3 bases, J lost 4 bases, and 4 bases lay in between. CDR3 coding DNA: TGTGCCAGCAGTTTTCAGAATCAGCCCCAGCATTTT. It encodes CASSFQNQPQHF.

This clone occurred once. The rearrangement joins TRBV7-4 to TRBJ2-3; 8 nucleotides agree with TRBD2. Germline lookup yields CDR1 SGHVT and CDR2 SQSDAQ. The CDR3 has 16 amino acids. The J segment lost 3 bases and the V segment lost 5 bases, leaving 10 bases of the junction unmatched. The CDR3, as DNA: TGTGCCAGCAGCCCACTTAGCGGGAATGGTACAGATACGCAGTATTTT. Translation: CASSPLSGNGTDTQYF.

The J gene is TRBJ1-1, the V gene TRBV28; D is uncertain. The germline CDR1 and CDR2 sequences are MDHEN and SYDVKM. The CDR3 totals 14 residues. Deletions cut 1 base from V and 4 bases from J, with 10 bases between. CDR3 in amino acids: CASSLLTEVTEAFF. CDR3 nucleotide sequence: TGTGCCAGCAGTTTATTGACCGAGGTCACTGAAGCTTTCTTT.

J is TRBJ1-4 and V is TRBV4-3; 9 nucleotides line up with TRBD1. The germline gives CDR1 LGHNA, CDR2 YSLEER. The CDR3 is made up of 16 amino acids. V was pared by 1 base and J by 6 bases, with 6 bases of the junction left unmatched. The CDR3 sequence is CASSQALQGADEKLFF. CDR3 in DNA: TGCGCCAGCAGCCAAGCCCTACAGGGGGCTGATGAAAAACTGTTTTTT.

The sample holds a few counts of this clone. V usage is TRBV11-2 and J usage is TRBJ2-4; D not resolved. V was cut by 1 base and J by 4 bases, with 14 bases left in between. CDR1 SGHAT and CDR2 FQNNGV come from the germline V gene. The CDR3 consists of 16 residues. CDR3 in DNA: TGTGCCAGCAGCTTAGCTCTCCAGGCCGGAAAAAACATTCAGTACTTC. Protein product: CASSLALQAGKNIQYF.

V is TRBV5-6 and J is TRBJ2-3; the match to TRBD1 covers 7 bases. Looked up from germline, CDR1 is SGHDT and CDR2 is YYEEEE. CDR3 length: 15 amino acids. Trimming took 3 bases from V and 1 from J; bases not matched to a gene: 5. The CDR3 loop reads CASSSTGTGTDTQYF. Here the CDR3 DNA reads TGTGCCAGCAGCTCAACCGGGACAGGCACAGATACGCAGTATTTT.

In this sample, this clone turned up a few times. The chain employs TRBV7-2 and TRBJ2-5; 9 bases agree with TRBD2. Germline values: CDR1 SGHTA, CDR2 FQGNSA. The CDR3 sequence is 16 residues long. Germline trimming cut 4 bases from V and 4 bases from J; bases unmatched to any gene: 10. CDR3 nucleotide sequence: TGTGCCAGCAGCTCAAAAAGCGGGAGGAGGGCAGAGACCCAGTACTTC. Amino acids: CASSSKSGRRAETQYF.

V and J are TRBV18 and TRBJ2-7; maybe TRBD1 (6 bases). From germline, CDR1 is KGHSH and CDR2 LQKENI. CDR3 length equals 15 residues. Trimming cost V 5 bases and J 0 bases, with 14 bases left between them. CDR3 sequence (DNA): TGTGCCAGCTCAACCGGGCAGGGGAGCTCCTACGAGCAGTACTTC. This encodes CASSTGQGSSYEQYF.